The present T cell receptor beta chain was sequenced within a study of vaccination effects on CD4 cells after COVID-19. As for the study in general: Each of three convalescent patients underwent sampling at an early and a late point after vaccination. Regarding the study as a whole: Marked clonal contraction was seen in infection- and vaccine-induced clones late after vaccination. No early post-infection timepoints were available in the study, which also included few convalescent patients.

Sequencing was performed with immunoSEQ multiplex PCR; in TCRdb, only in-frame clones are kept and a portion is missing. The profile covers about 50,000 clones, with about 76% appearing a single time and 5.4% taken by the ten largest. V was shortened by 3 bases and J by 4 bases, with 12 bases between the two germline ends. Germline loops: CDR1 MRHNA, CDR2 SNTAGT. This CDR3 contains 15 residues. On roughly day 9 of culture, CD4+ T cells were separated out. This person's SARS-CoV-2 infection, confirmed by PCR, occurred between March and December 2020. Two doses of either BNT162b2 or mRNA-1273 were given to each participant. Notes on this clone: What it binds is unknown.

The sample in question was CD4+ T cells from PBMCs cultured without peptide, obtained after COVID-19 vaccination. This receptor was identified in a human donor who had a prior SARS-CoV-2 infection. The gene calls are TRBV6-4 and TRBJ2-2; D uncertain. The CDR3 loop reads CASSDSGSITGELFF. The CDR3 bases are TGTGCCAGCAGTGATAGTGGCTCGATCACCGGGGAGCTGTTTTTT.